This TCR beta chain was obtained from a study of response to subunit inactivated influenza vaccine. Study-wide points: Each seasonal influenza vaccination, the authors suggested, recruits few new T cells.

TCRdb itself ran the RT-PCR reads through MiXCR, one entry per CDR3 protein. The sample contains approximately 520,000 distinct CDR3 sequences, approximately 24% of which appear only once. Remarks on this clonotype: The antigen remains unidentified.

The clonotype comes from a man over 45 who received an inactivated influenza vaccine. The sample here was CD4+ T cells sorted from PBMCs, taken approximately 5 days after vaccination.

The CDR3 here is CSARDHRTSAYEQYF. CDR3 in DNA: TGCAGTGCTAGAGATCACAGGACAAGCGCCTACGAGCAGTACTTC. This chain uses TRBV20-1 with TRBJ2-7; D perhaps matches TRBD1 (5 bases). The germline gives CDR1 DFQATT, CDR2 SNEGSKA (reference sequence). The CDR3 length is 15 residues. V lost 0 bases and J lost 2, with 14 bases in between.